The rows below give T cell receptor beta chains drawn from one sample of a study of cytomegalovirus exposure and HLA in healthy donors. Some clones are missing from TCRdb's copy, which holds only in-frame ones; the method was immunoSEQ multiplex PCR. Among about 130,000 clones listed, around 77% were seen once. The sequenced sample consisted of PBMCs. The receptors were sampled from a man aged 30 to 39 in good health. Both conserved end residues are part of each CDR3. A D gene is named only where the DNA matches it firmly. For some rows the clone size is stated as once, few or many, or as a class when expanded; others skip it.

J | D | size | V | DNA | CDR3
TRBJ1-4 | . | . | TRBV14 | TGTGCCAGCAGCCATTGGAGGGGGGGTGAAAAACTGTTTTTT | CASSHWRGGEKLFF
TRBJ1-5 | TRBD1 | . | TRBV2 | TGTGCCAGCAGTGAAGCAGGACAGGGCAATCAGCCCCAGCATTTT | CASSEAGQGNQPQHF
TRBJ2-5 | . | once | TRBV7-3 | TGTGCCAGCAGCTTAACCCAGTGGGAGACCCAGTACTTC | CASSLTQWETQYF
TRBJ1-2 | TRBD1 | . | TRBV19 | TGTGCCAGTAGTACTGGACAGGGGATCGGCGGCTACACCTTC | CASSTGQGIGGYTF
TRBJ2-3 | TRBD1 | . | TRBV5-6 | TGTGCCAGCAGCTTGAGGGGACAGGGTTCAGATACGCAGTATTTT | CASSLRGQGSDTQYF
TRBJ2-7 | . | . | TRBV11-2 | TGTGCCAGCAGCTTAGAGGTGGTGACTAGTCAAGAGCAGTACTTC | CASSLEVVTSQEQYF
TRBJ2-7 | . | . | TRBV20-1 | TGCAGTGCGGACAGCACCTACGAGCAGTACTTC | CSADSTYEQYF
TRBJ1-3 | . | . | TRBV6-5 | TGTGCCAGCAGTTCGACACCCGGAAACACCATATATTTT | CASSSTPGNTIYF
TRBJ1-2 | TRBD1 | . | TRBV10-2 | TGCGCCATCGAAGCCGGGACAGGGGAGTATGGCTACACCTTC | CAIEAGTGEYGYTF
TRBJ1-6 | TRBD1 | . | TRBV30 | TGTGCCTGGACCGCCGGGACAGGGGGTTCACCCCTCCACTTT | CAWTAGTGGSPLHF
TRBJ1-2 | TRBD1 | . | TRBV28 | TGTGCCAGCAGCCACAGGGGGGGTTCTTATGGCTACACCTTC | CASSHRGGSYGYTF
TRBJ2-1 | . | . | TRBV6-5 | TGTGCCAGCAGAAGCGGGCCGGGTGAGCAGTTCTTC | CASRSGPGEQFF
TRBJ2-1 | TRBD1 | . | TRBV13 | TGTGCCAGCAGCTTAGGGGACAGGGTAGGCAATGAGCAGTTCTTC | CASSLGDRVGNEQFF
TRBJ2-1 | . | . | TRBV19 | TGTGCCAGTAGCAAAAGCGGCTCCTACAATGAGCAGTTCTTC | CASSKSGSYNEQFF
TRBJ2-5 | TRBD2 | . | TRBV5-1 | TGCGCCAGCAGCATAACCGGGACTAGCGGGACTCAAGAGACCCAGTACTTC | CASSITGTSGTQETQYF
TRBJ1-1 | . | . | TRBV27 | TGTGCCAGCAGACCAGAGACAGGACCGAACACTGAAGCTTTCTTT | CASRPETGPNTEAFF
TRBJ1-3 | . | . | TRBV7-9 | TGTGCCAGCAGCCAAAAAAGACAGGTCCACTCTGGAAACACCATATATTTT | CASSQKRQVHSGNTIYF
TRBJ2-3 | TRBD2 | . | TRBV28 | TGTGCCAGCAGTTTAAGTAGCGGGATAGATACGCAGTATTTT | CASSLSSGIDTQYF
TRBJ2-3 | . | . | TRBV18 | TGTGCCAGCTCAGTTCAGGGGATATTCGTAGATACGCAGTATTTT | CASSVQGIFVDTQYF
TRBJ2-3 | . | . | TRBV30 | TGTGCCTGGAGGCGGGACCCCCGCACAGATACGCAGTATTTT | CAWRRDPRTDTQYF
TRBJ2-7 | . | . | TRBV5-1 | TGCGCCAGCAGCTTGAACGTGGCCCGGGACGAGCAGTACTTC | CASSLNVARDEQYF
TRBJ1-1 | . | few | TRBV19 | TGTGCCAGTAGTACCCCTCCGGGGGGCATCGCTGAAGCTTTCTTT | CASSTPPGGIAEAFF